Listed below are T cell receptor beta chains from one sample, sequenced in a study of cytomegalovirus exposure and HLA in healthy donors. Repertoires were generated with immunoSEQ multiplex PCR, while TCRdb's copy carries only in-frame clones and drops some. The sample has some 150,000 clones; about 86% are singletons. The sequenced sample consisted of PBMCs. The receptor set was obtained from a woman aged 18-30 years in good health and CMV-seropositive. Both conserved end residues are part of each CDR3. D genes are given only for firm matches. The size of a clone is reported for some rows only, either as once, few or many, or as a class for expanded clones.

CASNPTGSYEQYF	TGTGCCAGCAATCCGACAGGCTCCTACGAGCAGTACTTC	TRBJ2-7	TRBV2	NA	NA
CASSFRDTRTDTQYF	TGTGCCAGCAGCTTCCGGGACACTCGCACAGATACGCAGTATTTT	TRBJ2-3	TRBV7-8	NA	NA
CASSMGQGLSTDTQYF	TGTGCCAGTAGTATGGGACAGGGTCTGAGCACAGATACGCAGTATTTT	TRBJ2-3	TRBV19	TRBD1	NA
CASSIDGHNALGDEKLFF	TGTGCCAGTAGTATAGATGGTCACAACGCCCTGGGAGATGAAAAACTGTTTTTT	TRBJ1-4	TRBV19	NA	NA
CASSLGGRGEKLFF	TGTGCCAGCAGCTTAGGGGGCAGGGGTGAAAAACTGTTTTTT	TRBJ1-4	TRBV7-2	NA	NA
CASSDDSQETQYF	TGTGCCAGCAGTGACGACAGCCAAGAGACCCAGTACTTC	TRBJ2-5	TRBV2	NA	NA
CASSWRGASTDTQYF	TGTGCCAGCAGCTGGCGGGGGGCAAGCACAGATACGCAGTATTTT	TRBJ2-3	TRBV7-3	TRBD2	once
CATRDRAITNTEAFF	TGTGCCACTCGGGACAGGGCAATAACCAACACTGAAGCTTTCTTT	TRBJ1-1	TRBV19	TRBD1	once
CASSPGRGGSYEQYF	TGTGCCAGCAGCCCTGGAAGGGGGGGATCCTACGAGCAGTACTTC	TRBJ2-7	TRBV7-9	NA	NA
CASSESGLPYGYTF	TGTGCCAGCAGTGAATCGGGACTACCATATGGCTACACCTTC	TRBJ1-2	TRBV6-1	NA	NA
CASFSGGPDEQYF	TGTGCCAGTTTCTCAGGGGGCCCTGACGAGCAGTACTTC	TRBJ2-7	TRBV28	TRBD1	NA
CATTPDTAGNTIYF	TGTGCCACAACACCGGACACCGCGGGAAACACCATATATTTT	TRBJ1-3	TRBV18	NA	NA
CASSFPGSGLAVYEQYF	TGTGCCAGCAGTTTTCCGGGGTCGGGACTAGCGGTTTACGAGCAGTACTTC	TRBJ2-7	TRBV28	TRBD2	NA
CASSETTGGVYEQYF	TGCGCCAGCAGTGAGACGACAGGGGGGGTCTACGAGCAGTACTTC	TRBJ2-7	TRBV10-2	TRBD1	NA